Included here is one T cell receptor beta chain sequence, with context. Its target is unknown. The data were taken from a study of long-term antiretroviral therapy in people with HIV. The assay, immunoSEQ v3.0, was run at survey level. Profiled with immunoSEQ multiplex PCR; TCRdb holds only in-frame clones, not every one. The sample has tens of thousands of clones, approximately 80% seen once; the top ten hold under 7.5%. Study-wide results and caveats: All time points showed a repertoire dominated by clones expanded before ART.

V lost 7 bases, J lost 2 bases, and 13 bases lay in between. Germline values: CDR1 SNHLY, CDR2 FYNNEI. The CDR3 is 14 residues long. Participants who had HIV were, without exception, treated in the United States. Held in samples before DNA extraction were 1-10 million cryopreserved PBMC. This TCR was sampled from a man between 18 and 35 years old with HIV. The V call is TRBV2, the J call TRBJ2-3; tentatively, D is TRBD1 (5 bases). This specimen was unsorted PBMCs, taken 0.6 years after starting antiretroviral therapy. The CDR3 DNA reads as TGTGCCAGCATCAACAGGTTCCTCACAGATACGCAGTATTTT. Protein: CASINRFLTDTQYF.